This T cell receptor (beta chain) was sequenced during a study of radiotherapy plus CTLA-4 blockade in lung cancer. Assay used: immunoSEQ multiplex PCR; TCRdb lists only in-frame clones, some missing. Of roughly 68,000 clones listed, roughly three quarters were seen once; the top ten hold 7% to 8%. CDR3 length: 15 residues. Germline values: CDR1 GTSNPN, CDR2 SVGIG (reference sequence). V lost 2 bases, J lost 7 bases, and 18 bases lay in between. This receptor was taken from a human donor with non-small cell lung cancer who had a complete response to radiotherapy plus ipilimumab. The specimen was peripheral blood, collected from a patient treated with radiotherapy plus ipilimumab. This sequence joins TRBV30 and TRBJ1-5; perhaps TRBD1 as D (5 bases). CDR3 loop: CAWSRQGAFGQPQHF. The CDR3 nucleotides read TGTGCCTGGAGTAGGCAGGGCGCGTTTGGCCAGCCCCAGCATTTT.